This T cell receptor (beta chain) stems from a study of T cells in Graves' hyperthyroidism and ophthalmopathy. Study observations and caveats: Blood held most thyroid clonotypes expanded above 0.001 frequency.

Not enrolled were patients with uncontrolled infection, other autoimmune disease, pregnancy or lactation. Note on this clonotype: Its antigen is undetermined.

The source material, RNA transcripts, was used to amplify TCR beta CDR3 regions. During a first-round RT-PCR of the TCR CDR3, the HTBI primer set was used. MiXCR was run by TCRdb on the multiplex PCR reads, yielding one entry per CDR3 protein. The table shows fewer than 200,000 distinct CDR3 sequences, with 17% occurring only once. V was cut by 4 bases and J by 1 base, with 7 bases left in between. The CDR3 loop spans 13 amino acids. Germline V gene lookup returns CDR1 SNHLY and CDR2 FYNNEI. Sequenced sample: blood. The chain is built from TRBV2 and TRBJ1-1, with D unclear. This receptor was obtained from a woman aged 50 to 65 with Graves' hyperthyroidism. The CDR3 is CASSVPGNTEAFF. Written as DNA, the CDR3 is TGTGCCAGCAGTGTCCCAGGGAACACTGAAGCTTTCTTT.